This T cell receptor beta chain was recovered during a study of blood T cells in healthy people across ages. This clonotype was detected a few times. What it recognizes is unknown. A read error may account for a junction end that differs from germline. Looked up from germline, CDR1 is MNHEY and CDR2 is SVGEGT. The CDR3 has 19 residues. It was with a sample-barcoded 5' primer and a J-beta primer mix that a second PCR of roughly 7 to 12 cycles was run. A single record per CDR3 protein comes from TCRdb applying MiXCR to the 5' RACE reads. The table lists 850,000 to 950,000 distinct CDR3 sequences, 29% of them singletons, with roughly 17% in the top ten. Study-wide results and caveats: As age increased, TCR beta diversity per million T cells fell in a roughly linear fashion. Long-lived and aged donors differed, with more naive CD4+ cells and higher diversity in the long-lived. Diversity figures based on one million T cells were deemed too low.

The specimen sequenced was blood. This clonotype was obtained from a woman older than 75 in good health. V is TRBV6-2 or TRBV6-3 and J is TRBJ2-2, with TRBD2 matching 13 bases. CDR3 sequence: CASSYLLTSGGANTGELFF. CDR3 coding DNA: TGTGCCAGCAGTTACCTACTAACTAGCGGGGGGGCGAACACTGGGGAGCTGTTTTTT.